These 23 T cell receptor beta chains came from one sample sequenced in a study of blood T cell repertoires in COVID-19. Method: immunoSEQ multiplex PCR; TCRdb's copy keeps in-frame clones and lacks some. The table records about 100,000 clones, roughly 90% of them present only once. Specimen: peripheral blood. The receptors shown here come from a man between 65 and 85 years old with acute or convalescent COVID-19.

The rearrangement uses TRBV25-1 and TRBJ1-2, with D unclear. The CDR3 length is 12 residues. CDR1 and CDR2 (germline): MGHDK, SYGVNS. V lost 2 bases and J lost 8, with 9 bases in between. The CDR3 coding sequence is TGTGCCAGCAGTGAACACCGGTTGGGCTACACCTTC. As protein: CASSEHRLGYTF.

J is TRBJ2-3 and V is TRBV18; no clear D gene. Germline CDR1 reads KGHSH; CDR2 reads LQKENI. The CDR3 contains 14 residues. V shed 6 bases and J shed 0 bases, with 10 bases lying between them. CDR3 sequence (DNA): TGTGCCAGCTCTGTGCAGGCTAGCACAGATACGCAGTATTTT. Its protein is CASSVQASTDTQYF.

This sequence joins TRBV2 and TRBJ2-7; maybe TRBD1 (6 bases). This CDR3 contains 13 residues. From germline, CDR1 is SNHLY and CDR2 FYNNEI. Trimming shortened V by 11 bases and J by 0 bases, and 14 bases separated the two germline ends. For the CDR3, the DNA is TGTGCCCGAGGGCAGGGGACCTCCTACGAGCAGTACTTC. Amino acids: CARGQGTSYEQYF. Looking up the rest from reference TRBV2 and TRBJ2-7 gives the full variable domain: EPEVTQTPSHQVTQMGQEVILRCVPISNHLYFYWYRQILGQKVEFLVSFYNNEISEKSEIFDDQFSVERPDGSNFTLKIRSTKLEDSAMYFCARGQGTSYEQYFGPGTRLTVT.

J is TRBJ1-2 and V is TRBV7-2; TRBD1 matches at 7 bases. V lost 7 bases, J lost 4 bases, and 9 bases stayed unmatched. The V gene's germline CDR1 is SGHTA and CDR2 FQGNSA. The CDR3 length is 14 residues. The CDR3 spells CASTSDRTPYGYTF. CDR3 DNA sequence: TGTGCCAGCACCTCGGACAGGACCCCCTATGGCTACACCTTC.

The rearrangement uses TRBV13 and TRBJ2-3, with D maybe TRBD1 (6 bases). V was clipped by 3 bases and J by 2 bases, with 9 bases between them. Looked up from germline, CDR1 is PRHDT and CDR2 is FYEKMQ (reference sequence). The CDR3 runs to 14 residues. The DNA for the CDR3 is TGTGCCAGCAGCTTCCGGGACACCACAGATACGCAGTATTTT. Translation: CASSFRDTTDTQYF.

The chain employs TRBV11-2 and TRBJ2-1, with a tentative D call TRBD2 (6 bases). The CDR3 is 16 residues long. Germline CDR1 and CDR2: SGHAT and FQNNGV. Trimming took 1 base from V and 1 from J, leaving 11 bases between them. DNA of the CDR3: TGTGCCAGCAGCTTAGTGGGCGGGGAGTCCTACAATGAGCAGTTCTTC. Protein product: CASSLVGGESYNEQFF.

This chain joins TRBV2 and TRBJ2-5, with D perhaps TRBD2 (5 bases). Germline V gives CDR1 SNHLY, CDR2 FYNNEI. The V gene lost 5 bases and the J gene lost 7 bases, with 5 bases spanning the gap. This CDR3 is built from 10 residues. CDR3 coding DNA: TGTGCCAGCAGTCGGGGGACCCAGTACTTC. Translation: CASSRGTQYF.

The CDR3 loop reads CASSQIGQGYSGNTIYF. CDR3 bases: TGTGCCAGCAGCCAAATCGGACAGGGATACTCTGGAAACACCATATATTTT. J is TRBJ1-3 and V is TRBV11-2; TRBD1 matches 8 bases. Unmatched junction bases numbered 9, after V lost 5 bases and J lost 0 bases. CDR1 is SGHAT and CDR2 is FQNNGV in the germline V gene. The CDR3 runs 17 residues.

The count of this clone is one. The chain has TRBV28 and TRBJ2-2; D possibly corresponds to TRBD2 (5 bases). The CDR3 spans 14 residues. Germline assignment: CDR1 MDHEN and CDR2 SYDVKM. V was pared by 9 bases and J by 4 bases, with 15 bases between. The CDR3 DNA reads as TGTGCCAGTTCGCTAGCCCGTGGCACCGGGGAGCTGTTTTTT. This codes for CASSLARGTGELFF.

CDR3 loop: CASSPDTPTSSPRNEQFF. The CDR3 region has the DNA TGTGCCAGCAGCCCGGATACTCCAACTAGCAGTCCTAGGAATGAGCAGTTCTTC. The chain recombines TRBV3-1 (or the pseudogene TRBV3-2) with TRBJ2-1; D possibly corresponds to TRBD2 (6 bases). CDR1 and CDR2 from the germline V gene are LGHDT and YNNKEL (reference sequence). V lost 4 bases and J 7 bases, leaving 26 bases between the germline ends. The CDR3 is made up of 18 amino acids.

The V gene is TRBV5-1, the J gene TRBJ2-2; D is unclear. This CDR3 contains 14 residues. Germline lookup yields CDR1 SGHRS and CDR2 YFSETQ. Deletions cut 4 bases from V and 4 bases from J, with 11 bases between. In DNA form, the CDR3 reads TGCGCCAGCAGCCCTCGAGTGTTCACCGGGGAGCTGTTTTTT. Encoded protein: CASSPRVFTGELFF.

The chain is built from TRBV5-1 and TRBJ1-1; TRBD1 matches 10 bases. Trimming removed 7 bases from V and 6 bases from J; junction bases left unmatched: 9. CDR3 size: 14 residues. CDR1 is SGHRS and CDR2 is YFSETQ in the germline V gene. The CDR3: CASGHGQGEAEAFF. The CDR3 DNA reads as TGCGCCAGCGGACATGGACAGGGGGAGGCTGAAGCTTTCTTT.

In its sample, this clone was seen once. The rearrangement uses TRBV10-2 and TRBJ2-7; 9 bases fit TRBD2. The CDR3 runs 15 residues. V lost 0 bases, J lost 7 bases, and 7 bases stayed unmatched. Germline V gives CDR1 WSHSY, CDR2 SAAADI. The CDR3 protein is CASSESAGGYLEQYF. Here the CDR3 DNA reads TGCGCCAGCAGTGAGTCAGCGGGGGGATATCTAGAGCAGTACTTC.

This clone was observed a few times. The V gene is TRBV19, the J gene TRBJ1-3; 7 bases are a match to TRBD1. V was pared by 6 bases and J by 0 bases, with 5 bases of the junction left unmatched. In germline, CDR1 is LNHDA, CDR2 SQIVND (reference sequence). The CDR3 is 15 residues long. CDR3 sequence: CASRTQGGSGNTIYF. CDR3 coding DNA: TGTGCCAGTAGAACCCAGGGGGGCTCTGGAAACACCATATATTTT.

V usage is TRBV27 and J usage is TRBJ1-6, with 9 bases identical to TRBD1. Germline values: CDR1 MNHEY, CDR2 SMNVEV (reference sequence). CDR3 length equals 15 residues. The J segment lost 5 bases and the V segment lost 4 bases, leaving 3 bases of the junction unmatched. Here the CDR3 reads CASSSGTGHNSPLHF. In nucleotides, the CDR3 is TGTGCCAGCAGTTCAGGGACAGGGCATAATTCACCCCTCCACTTT.

The CDR3 DNA reads as TGTGCCAGCAGCCTTGGGACTAGCAACACGAATGAGCAGTTCTTC. This gives the protein CASSLGTSNTNEQFF. The gene calls are TRBV7-3 and TRBJ2-1; 9 bases map to TRBD2. Germline V CDR1 and CDR2: SGHTA, FQGTGA. The CDR3 is 15 amino acids. V lost 5 bases and J lost 7; bases outside the gene matches: 9.

The gene calls are TRBV7-2 and TRBJ1-5; D is uncertain. The CDR3 length is 14 residues. Germline-derived CDR1 and CDR2 are SGHTA and FQGNSA. The ends were cut back, 3 bases at V and 3 bases at J, with 9 bases in the middle. The CDR3 spells CASSFSGNNQPQHF. The DNA of the CDR3 is TGTGCCAGCAGCTTTTCGGGGAACAATCAGCCCCAGCATTTT.

The chain is built from TRBV28 and TRBJ1-5, with 9 bases aligning to TRBD1. V gave up 4 bases and J gave up 7 bases; unmatched junction bases: 8. The V gene's germline CDR1 is MDHEN and CDR2 SYDVKM. This CDR3 has 15 residues. The CDR3 DNA is TGTGCCAGCAGTTCACACAGGGGGCGAAGGCAGCCCCAGCATTTT. Protein: CASSSHRGRRQPQHF.

The chain carries TRBV6-1 and TRBJ1-2; the D gene is possibly TRBD1 (5 bases). Germline V gene sequence: CDR1 MNHNS, CDR2 SASEGT. Trimming pared 3 bases from V and 4 bases from J, leaving 15 bases between. The CDR3 totals 15 residues. The CDR3 sequence: CASSEGGAQVYGYTF. CDR3 bases: TGTGCCAGCAGTGAGGGTGGGGCCCAAGTCTATGGCTACACCTTC.

CDR3 coding DNA: TGTGCCAGCAGTTTTGGAGGGGCCAGCTCCTATAATTCACCCCTCCACTTT. Amino acid sequence: CASSFGGASSYNSPLHF. V is TRBV28 and J is TRBJ1-6; D possibly corresponds to TRBD1 (5 bases). Trimming took off 3 bases at V and 0 bases at J, with 12 bases between the two ends. The germline V gene encodes CDR1 MDHEN and CDR2 SYDVKM. The CDR3 length is 17 residues.

J is TRBJ2-1 and V is TRBV5-1, with D tentatively TRBD1 (7 bases). V gave up 4 bases and J gave up 3 bases, with 8 bases separating them. The germline gives CDR1 SGHRS, CDR2 YFSETQ. The CDR3 extends over 13 amino acids. Written as DNA, the CDR3 is TGCGCCAGCAGCCAGGGGGGCTACAATGAGCAGTTCTTC. As protein: CASSQGGYNEQFF.

The chain recombines TRBV7-9 with TRBJ1-2, with a weak D call TRBD1 (5 bases). Germline CDR1 is SEHNR and CDR2 is FQNEAQ (reference sequence). CDR3 length: 18 residues. The V gene lost 0 bases and the J gene lost 0 bases, with 17 bases spanning the gap. The DNA of the CDR3 is TGTGCCAGCAGCTTAGCGGGGACCAGTGCGGGGCCTAACTATGGCTACACCTTC. Protein product: CASSLAGTSAGPNYGYTF. The whole variable domain, remainder taken from reference TRBV7-9 and TRBJ1-2, is DTGVSQNPRHKITKRGQNVTFRCDPISEHNRLYWYRQTLGQGPEFLTYFQNEAQLEKSRLLSDRFSAERPKGSFSTLEIQRTEQGDSAMYLCASSLAGTSAGPNYGYTFGSGTRLTVV.

The chain links TRBV7-9 to TRBJ2-1; 7 bases line up with TRBD2. CDR3 size: 15 residues. The V gene end was trimmed by 6 bases and the J gene end by 7 bases; junction bases not matched to a gene: 12. The germline V gene encodes CDR1 SEHNR and CDR2 FQNEAQ (reference sequence). Here the CDR3 DNA reads TGTGCCAGCAGTCGCGAGATAGCGGGTCTTAATGAGCAGTTCTTC. Its translation: CASSREIAGLNEQFF.